What follows are 23 T cell receptor beta chains derived from one specimen sequenced in a study of naive and memory T cell subsets. Points from the study as a whole: Possibly reflecting memory cells re-expressing CD45RA, a few larger clonotypes occurred in naive repertoires, especially CD8.

Their antigen targets remain unknown. An equimolar mix of two oligonucleotides served as the beta constant-region primer for TRBC1 and TRBC2. The ligated cDNA underwent four PCR rounds using SP2 and nested alpha and beta constant-region primers. Each CDR3 protein gets one entry after TCRdb re-called the UMI-ligation and nested PCR reads with MiXCR. The sample yields more than 120,000 distinct CDR3 sequences, about 20% seen once. The specimen was naive CD8+ T cells from blood. The receptors were sampled from a human donor in good health.

The genes are TRBV27 and TRBJ1-1, with D hard to call. CDR1 and CDR2 from the germline V gene are MNHEY and SMNVEV (reference sequence). CDR3 length equals 13 residues. Trimming left V 5 bases short and J 4 bases short, with 11 bases between. The CDR3 sequence: CASSLDWGTEAFF. The CDR3 bases are TGTGCCAGCAGTCTAGATTGGGGCACTGAAGCTTTCTTT.

V usage is TRBV2 and J usage is TRBJ1-2; D is unclear. The V gene's germline CDR1 is SNHLY and CDR2 FYNNEI. CDR3 length equals 12 residues. Deletions cut 9 bases from V and 4 bases from J, with 12 bases between. CDR3 sequence reads: CASNRGTYGYTF. Here the CDR3 DNA reads TGTGCCAGTAACCGAGGTACCTATGGCTACACCTTC.

DNA for the CDR3: TGTGCCATCAGTGAGGGGTTGAACACTGAAGCTTTCTTT. As protein: CAISEGLNTEAFF. The rearrangement joins TRBV10-3 to TRBJ1-1; no definite D call. The germline gives CDR1 ENHRY, CDR2 SYGVKD. Trimming took 2 bases from V and 0 from J, leaving 4 bases between them. This CDR3 spans 13 amino acids.

This chain uses TRBV5-1 with TRBJ2-1; 8 bases line up with TRBD1. CDR1 and CDR2 from the germline V gene are SGHRS and YFSETQ. The CDR3 length is 15 residues. J lost 3 bases, V lost 4 bases, and 6 bases had no gene match. The CDR3 region is CASSHDRGGYNEQFF. For the CDR3, the DNA is TGCGCCAGCAGCCACGACAGGGGTGGCTACAATGAGCAGTTCTTC.

J is TRBJ2-1 and V is TRBV6-6; 11 bases match TRBD2. Trimming took 4 bases from V and 9 from J; bases not matched to a gene: 11. Germline lookup yields CDR1 MNHNY and CDR2 SVGAGI (reference sequence). This CDR3 has 16 amino acids. The CDR3 DNA reads TGTGCCAGCAGTTCCACTAGCGGGAGATTCGTGGGTGAGCAGTTCTTC. Protein: CASSSTSGRFVGEQFF.

This clonotype has only a few counts. The chain joins TRBV25-1 to TRBJ2-6; a possible D gene is TRBD1 (6 bases). The CDR3 extends over 16 amino acids. V lost 3 bases, J lost 2 bases, and 11 bases lay in between. The germline V gene has CDR1 MGHDK and CDR2 SYGVNS. CDR3 sequence: CASSDPQGTGANVLTF. CDR3 nucleotide sequence: TGTGCCAGCAGTGATCCCCAGGGGACTGGGGCCAACGTCCTGACTTTC.

J is TRBJ2-7 and V is TRBV27, with 9 bases matching TRBD1. The V gene end was trimmed by 4 bases and the J gene end by 4 bases; junction bases not matched to a gene: 5. Germline CDR1 and CDR2: MNHEY and SMNVEV (reference sequence). This CDR3 is built from 14 residues. The CDR3 spells CASSYRGPGYEQYF. The DNA for the CDR3 is TGTGCCAGCAGTTACAGGGGGCCTGGGTACGAGCAGTACTTC.

This clonotype came up a few times. The rearrangement uses TRBV27 and TRBJ1-1; D is possibly TRBD1 (5 bases). The CDR3 covers 14 residues. The V gene's germline CDR1 is MNHEY and CDR2 SMNVEV (reference sequence). V was cut by 6 bases and J by 4 bases, with 15 bases left in between. The DNA of the CDR3 is TGTGCCAGCAGCCTGACTGGGACGGGCACTGAAGCTTTCTTT. It is translated as CASSLTGTGTEAFF.

This clonotype was picked up a small number of times. The rearrangement uses TRBV2 and TRBJ2-1; TRBD1 or TRBD2 may be the D gene (6 bases each). Trimming stripped 5 bases from V and 0 bases from J, with 14 bases between. Germline CDR1 reads SNHLY; CDR2 reads FYNNEI. The CDR3 contains 16 residues. The CDR3 coding sequence is TGTGCCAGCAGTCCAGGGGAGGCAAACTCCTACAATGAGCAGTTCTTC. Amino acids: CASSPGEANSYNEQFF.

This clonotype was picked up a small number of times. J is TRBJ2-5 and V is TRBV7-2; 9 bases align to TRBD2. After removal of 4 bases from V and 3 bases from J, the junction contained 9 bases not matched to a gene. The CDR3 has 16 residues. Per the germline V gene, CDR1 is SGHTA and CDR2 is FQGNSA. The CDR3 spells CASSSTLAGGEETQYF. The DNA of the CDR3 is TGTGCCAGCAGCTCGACATTGGCGGGAGGGGAAGAGACCCAGTACTTC. Based on the CDR3 plus reference TRBV7-2 and TRBJ2-5, the full variable domain is GAGVSQSPSNKVTEKGKDVELRCDPISGHTALYWYRQSLGQGLEFLIYFQGNSAPDKSGLPSDRFSAERTGGSVSTLTIQRTQQEDSAVYLCASSSTLAGGEETQYFGPGTRLLVL.

CDR3 protein: CASSQGWDSGTDTQYF. The DNA of the CDR3 is TGTGCCAGCAGCCAAGGCTGGGACAGCGGCACAGATACGCAGTATTTT. This chain connects TRBV3-1 to TRBJ2-3, with 7 bases identical to TRBD1. Germline CDR1 and CDR2: LGHDT and YNNKEL (reference sequence). J was trimmed by 1 base and V by 1 base; bases with no gene match: 5. The CDR3 spans 16 residues.

CDR3 residues: CASSWQERPYNEQFF. CDR3 DNA sequence: TGCGCCAGCAGCTGGCAGGAACGGCCCTACAATGAGCAGTTCTTC. This chain uses TRBV5-1 with TRBJ2-1; D unresolved. Looked up from germline, CDR1 is SGHRS and CDR2 is YFSETQ. The CDR3 runs 15 residues. The germline V and J ends were trimmed by 3 bases and 2 bases, with 12 bases remaining between them.

The chain combines TRBV29-1 with TRBJ2-7, with TRBD2 matching 9 bases. J gave up 4 bases and V 1 base, and 5 bases lay outside the gene matches. The length of the CDR3 is 14 residues. Per the germline V gene, CDR1 is SQVTM and CDR2 is ANQGSEA. The CDR3 region has the DNA TGCAGCGTTGAAGTAGCGGGAGAAAGTTACGAGCAGTACTTC. Amino acids: CSVEVAGESYEQYF.

The chain uses TRBV11-1 and TRBJ1-1; TRBD1 matches at 7 bases. Germline V gene sequence: CDR1 SGHAT, CDR2 FQDESV (reference sequence). The CDR3 spans 15 residues. After removal of 0 bases from V and 1 base from J, the junction contained 2 bases not matched to a gene. The CDR3 nucleotides read TGTGCCAGCAGCTTAGCTCAGGGGGGGAACACTGAAGCTTTCTTT. Translating gives CASSLAQGGNTEAFF.

This clonotype was recorded a few times. The chain links TRBV5-4 to TRBJ2-1; a weak D match, TRBD2 (5 bases). The germline gives CDR1 SGHNT, CDR2 YYREEE (reference sequence). The CDR3 has 13 residues. The ends were cut back, 2 bases at V and 6 bases at J, with 9 bases in the middle. The CDR3 spells CASSFGAVNEQFF. CDR3 DNA sequence: TGTGCCAGCAGCTTTGGAGCGGTCAATGAGCAGTTCTTC.

This clonotype was seen a handful of times. The V call is TRBV28, the J call TRBJ1-3, with a weak D call TRBD1 (5 bases). Germline assignment: CDR1 MDHEN and CDR2 SYDVKM. Trimming shortened V by 6 bases and J by 0 bases, and 9 bases separated the two germline ends. This CDR3 spans 14 amino acids. CDR3 nucleotides: TGTGCCAGCAGCCGGGGGGTCTCTGGAAACACCATATATTTT. Translation gives CASSRGVSGNTIYF.

In its sample, this clonotype was seen a few times. The CDR3 coding sequence is TGTGCCAGCAGGAAACAGGGAACCTACGAGCAGTACTTC. This sequence encodes CASRKQGTYEQYF. The chain combines TRBV6-5 with TRBJ2-7, with a weak D call TRBD1 (6 bases). V lost 6 bases, J lost 2 bases, and 11 bases lay in between. The CDR3 runs 13 residues. CDR1 and CDR2 from the germline V gene are MNHEY and SVGAGI.

This sequence joins TRBV12-3 or TRBV12-4 and TRBJ2-1; 8 bases are shared with TRBD1. V lost 0 bases and J lost 9; bases outside the gene matches: 10. The CDR3 runs to 16 residues. The CDR3 DNA follows: TGTGCCAGCAGTTTAGCTGACAGGGGCTGGAGATCTGAGCAGTTCTTC. Translated, it gives CASSLADRGWRSEQFF.

The rearrangement joins TRBV6-5 to TRBJ2-5; D perhaps matches TRBD2 (5 bases). Trimming cost V 8 bases and J 5 bases, with 9 bases left between them. CDR1 is MNHEY and CDR2 is SVGAGI in the germline V gene. The CDR3 has 11 residues. In DNA form, the CDR3 reads TGTGCCAGCGGGAGTAAGGAGACCCAGTACTTC. Translating gives CASGSKETQYF.

J is TRBJ2-5 and V is TRBV28, with a weak D call TRBD1 (5 bases). This CDR3 is built from 15 residues. Trimming took off 4 bases at V and 2 bases at J, with 14 bases between the two ends. Looked up from germline, CDR1 is MDHEN and CDR2 is SYDVKM. The CDR3, as DNA: TGTGCCAGCAGTTCGGCCGGTAGACAGCAAGAGACCCAGTACTTC. Its protein product is CASSSAGRQQETQYF.

The V call is TRBV5-5, the J call TRBJ2-1; the match to TRBD1 covers 7 bases. Trimming took 1 base from V and 6 from J; bases not matched to a gene: 4. This CDR3 region has 14 residues. Looked up from germline, CDR1 is SGHKS and CDR2 is YYEKEE (reference sequence). The CDR3, as DNA: TGTGCCAGCAGCTTGAGCCGGGACAGCAATGAGCAGTTCTTC. This encodes CASSLSRDSNEQFF.

This clonotype appeared many times. The chain uses TRBV20-1 and TRBJ1-5; TRBD1 agrees at 7 bases. With 6 bases clipped from V and 5 bases from J, the junction kept 10 bases outside the gene matches. Germline V CDR1 and CDR2: DFQATT, SNEGSKA (reference sequence). The CDR3 length is 14 residues. The CDR3 sequence: CSAKKDRVHQPQHF. CDR3 in DNA: TGCAGTGCCAAAAAAGACAGGGTACATCAGCCCCAGCATTTT.

V is TRBV29-1 and J is TRBJ2-1; D possibly corresponds to TRBD2 (5 bases). Germline assignment: CDR1 SQVTM and CDR2 ANQGSEA. CDR3 length: 15 amino acids. The V end lost 2 bases, the J end lost 5 bases, and 16 bases lay between the germline ends. In nucleotides, the CDR3 is TGCAGCGTTGAATTTGTCGGGGTTAGAGACAATGAGCAGTTCTTC. Its translation is CSVEFVGVRDNEQFF.